This TCR beta chain appears in the sequencing data of a study of blood T cell repertoires in COVID-19 (dated by TCRdb to 2018 to 2021). Regarding the study in general: Samples covering the acute and convalescent phases of COVID-19 were provided by collaborators in the United States, Italy and Spain. The prospective study material was composed of cDNA or gDNA derived from T cells, B-cell-depleted T cells, or PBMCs. Subjects who had been exposed to COVID-19, were actively infected with it, or had recovered from it provided the deeply sampled blood TCRbeta repertoires that made up the dataset. The repertoires were made available in a free public database intended to serve as a resource for research on the immune response to SARS-CoV-2. The samples were drawn from two sources: the first 160 participants of the ongoing ImmuneRACE study, and 1,000 to 1,500 subjects contributed by 6 global collaborators. The sample metadata nearly always contained a de-identified subject ID, COVID-19 status, age in years and sex. Where available, HLA class I and class II types were obtained from metadata supplied by the sample provider rather than from assay-based typing. What the study reported, not specific to this receptor: How much clinical and demographic metadata was included differed by source and by participant, and the metadata was provided uncurated.

CDR3 length: 16 amino acids, cysteine to phenylalanine. The entry retains the CDR3 DNA only, 48 bases that are in frame from base 1. V is cut by 3 bases and J by 4 bases, and the space between the germline ends is 15 bases. In the germline V gene, CDR1 corresponds to LGHNA and CDR2 to YNFKEQ. The collaborating institutions used their own protocols to collect whole blood in K2EDTA tubes. For TCRbeta analysis, collaborators shipped samples in one of three forms: frozen whole blood, isolated PBMCs, or DNA extracted from either of those sample types. In the case of this clone: Its antigen is still unknown. No clone much larger than this one lies a single base away; base qualities are absent.

The immunoSEQ Assay, a bias-controlled multiplex PCR, was used to amplify TCRbeta CDR3 regions from genomic DNA. The authors' pipeline ran thus. The number of nucleated cells in each sample was estimated by amplification of reference gene primers within the assay. Sequence reads were collapsed and filtered to measure the absolute abundance of every unique TCRbeta CDR3 rearrangement. For each sample, productive Simpson clonality was calculated as the square root of Simpson's diversity index across productive rearrangements. TCRdb's version of the immuneACCESS table is confined to in-frame rearrangements and falls short of the full clone set. An unresolved V gene accounts for under half of the shortfall where checked; the remainder is of unknown origin. V, J and clone size were drawn from that table, and D and trimming were deduced from the DNA. This sample holds roughly 140,000 clones; roughly 84% were observed only once. The ten top clones hold about 7.2% of the sample.

Sample: peripheral blood. Recombination connected TRBV4-2 to TRBJ2-2, with TRBD2 perhaps the D gene, on 5 matching bases. This clonotype originated in a woman between 45 and 65 years old in a cohort sampled during active or convalescent COVID-19. In nucleotides, the sequence is TGTGCCAGCAGCCACGCAGCGGCCATAGCCACCGGGGAGCTGTTTTTT. Translated, it gives CASSHAAAIATGELFF.